Listed here are 20 T cell receptor beta chains from one sample, sequenced in a study of response to subunit inactivated influenza vaccine. TCRdb called the RT-PCR reads again in MiXCR, with one record for every CDR3 protein. The sample yields about 700,000 distinct CDR3 sequences, approximately 14% seen once. The source was PBMCs from blood, collected approximately 15 days before vaccination. The source of these receptors is a man between 50 and 59 years old who received an inactivated influenza vaccine.

A few counts support this clonotype. The gene calls are TRBV29-1 and TRBJ2-1; D possibly corresponds to TRBD1 (6 bases). V was clipped by 8 bases and J by 0 bases, with 14 bases between them. This CDR3 comprises 14 residues. Germline V lookup: CDR1 SQVTM, CDR2 ANQGSEA. This CDR3 reads CSFGGGYSYNEQFF. As DNA, the CDR3 is TGCAGCTTTGGGGGCGGGTACTCCTACAATGAGCAGTTCTTC.

The chain joins TRBV5-6 to TRBJ2-2; 12 bases agree with TRBD2. The V gene end was trimmed by 1 base and the J gene end by 6 bases; junction bases not matched to a gene: 4. The CDR3 loop spans 16 amino acids. In germline, CDR1 is SGHDT, CDR2 YYEEEE. Here the CDR3 DNA reads TGTGCCAGCAGCTTGCCGCTAGCGGGAGGGTCCGGGGAGCTGTTTTTT. Its protein product is CASSLPLAGGSGELFF.

Here the CDR3 DNA reads TGTGCCTTCAGTTTAAACCAGGGCGCGAGCTCTGGGGCCAACGTCCTGACTTTC. Protein: CAFSLNQGASSGANVLTF. V gene TRBV12-3 or TRBV12-4 combines with J gene TRBJ2-6; a weak D match, TRBD1 (5 bases). V was trimmed by 11 bases and J by 0 bases, leaving 23 bases between them. The CDR3 totals 18 residues.

The chain carries TRBV3-1 and TRBJ2-7; 7 bases agree with TRBD2. Germline CDR1 LGHDT, CDR2 YNNKEL (reference sequence). The CDR3 sequence is 13 residues long. J lost 5 bases, V lost 2 bases, and 3 bases had no gene match. The CDR3 DNA sequence: TGTGCCAGCAGCCAACTCGCGGGAGACGAGCAGTACTTC. It translates to CASSQLAGDEQYF.

This clonotype showed up just a few times. The rearrangement joins TRBV29-1 to TRBJ2-7; D could derive from TRBD1 or TRBD2 (5 bases each). The CDR3 has 15 residues. The V and J ends lost 0 bases and 2 bases respectively, with 14 bases between them. The germline V gene encodes CDR1 SQVTM and CDR2 ANQGSEA. CDR3 DNA sequence: TGCAGCGTTGAAGATCGGGGCTATTCCGCCTACGAGCAGTACTTC. It yields the protein CSVEDRGYSAYEQYF.

J is TRBJ2-7 and V is TRBV28; 9 positions match TRBD2. This CDR3 spans 13 amino acids. With V trimmed by 6 bases and J by 3 bases, 3 bases remained unmatched. CDR1 is MDHEN and CDR2 is SYDVKM in the germline V gene. CDR3 bases: TGTGCCAGCAGGACTAGCGGCCTCTACGAGCAGTACTTC. Its protein product is CASRTSGLYEQYF.

This clonotype occurred a few times. The CDR3 loop reads CASSILAGWEDTQYF. CDR3 coding DNA: TGTGCCAGCAGTATACTAGCGGGTTGGGAAGATACGCAGTATTTT. This rearrangement joins TRBV2 to TRBJ2-3, with 9 positions matching TRBD2. Trimming took 5 bases from V and 5 from J; bases not matched to a gene: 8. The germline gives CDR1 SNHLY, CDR2 FYNNEI. The CDR3 loop spans 15 amino acids.

This chain joins TRBV29-1 and TRBJ2-3, with D hard to call. The V and J ends lost 5 bases and 3 bases respectively, with 3 bases between them. This CDR3 region has 10 residues. The V gene's germline CDR1 is SQVTM and CDR2 ANQGSEA. DNA of the CDR3: TGCAGCGTTCTGACAGATACGCAGTATTTT. Amino acid sequence: CSVLTDTQYF.

The chain uses TRBV3-1 and TRBJ2-5; D unresolved. In germline, CDR1 is LGHDT, CDR2 YNNKEL (reference sequence). V was pared by 4 bases and J by 1 base, with 16 bases between. There are 16 residues in the CDR3. DNA for the CDR3: TGTGCCAGCAGCCTCGCTGATGGGCTTGTCCAAGAGACCCAGTACTTC. Its translation is CASSLADGLVQETQYF.

This clonotype turned up a few times. The rearrangement links TRBV3-1 to TRBJ1-1, with D possibly matching TRBD1 (5 bases). CDR3 length equals 14 residues. V lost 0 bases and J lost 11, with 16 bases in between. Germline CDR1 is LGHDT and CDR2 is YNNKEL (reference sequence). The CDR3, as DNA: TGTGCCAGCAGCCAAGACCCCGGGGCCCCTGGTGCTTTCTTT. Translated: CASSQDPGAPGAFF.

The V call is TRBV3-1, the J call TRBJ2-1; 7 positions match TRBD2. The V segment lost 4 bases and the J segment 8 bases; nucleotides outside the gene matches: 14. The CDR3 has 16 residues. Germline V gives CDR1 LGHDT, CDR2 YNNKEL (reference sequence). This CDR3 reads CASSPGRWEGADEQFF. In DNA, the CDR3 is TGTGCCAGCAGCCCTGGCCGGTGGGAGGGCGCAGATGAGCAGTTCTTC.

The V call is TRBV2, the J call TRBJ1-6; 9 nucleotides agree with TRBD1. Germline CDR1 SNHLY, CDR2 FYNNEI. Germline trimming cut 2 bases from V and 9 bases from J; bases unmatched to any gene: 8. The CDR3 loop spans 16 amino acids. The CDR3 coding sequence is TGTGCCAGCAGTGAAAATCCCGGGACAGGGTCTTCACCCCTCCACTTT. Protein: CASSENPGTGSSPLHF. The full variable domain, its missing parts supplied by reference TRBV2 and TRBJ1-6, is EPEVTQTPSHQVTQMGQEVILRCVPISNHLYFYWYRQILGQKVEFLVSFYNNEISEKSEIFDDQFSVERPDGSNFTLKIRSTKLEDSAMYFCASSENPGTGSSPLHFGNGTRLTVT.

This rearrangement joins TRBV10-3 to TRBJ2-6, with 7 nucleotides matching TRBD1. The V gene end was trimmed by 3 bases and the J gene end by 0 bases; junction bases not matched to a gene: 11. The CDR3 runs to 19 residues. The V gene's germline CDR1 is ENHRY and CDR2 SYGVKD. The CDR3 reads CAISDEWGPGGSGANVLTF. In DNA, the CDR3 is TGTGCCATCAGTGACGAATGGGGGCCAGGGGGCTCTGGGGCCAACGTCCTGACTTTC.

This clonotype came up once. This sequence joins TRBV11-1 and TRBJ2-3, with TRBD1 matching 8 bases. CDR3 size: 18 residues. V dropped 5 bases and J dropped 3; count of bases not matched to a gene: 16. Germline V gives CDR1 SGHAT, CDR2 FQDESV (reference sequence). Here the CDR3 reads CASSAPRTGIVVTDTQYF. The CDR3 DNA sequence: TGTGCCAGCAGCGCCCCCCGGACAGGGATCGTGGTAACAGATACGCAGTATTTT. The complete variable domain, with remaining parts taken from reference TRBV11-1 and TRBJ2-3, reads EAEVAQSPRYKITEKSQAVAFWCDPISGHATLYWYRQILGQGPELLVQFQDESVVDDSQLPKDRFSAERLKGVDSTLKIQPAELGDSAMYLCASSAPRTGIVVTDTQYFGPGTRLTVL.

A few counts support this clonotype. V is TRBV20-1 and J is TRBJ2-4, with 8 bases fitting TRBD1. The CDR3 has 14 residues. V was clipped by 6 bases and J by 3 bases; unmatched bases: 7. CDR1 and CDR2 from the germline V gene are DFQATT and SNEGSKA (reference sequence). The CDR3 DNA follows: TGCAGTGCCCCATATGGACAGGGCAAAAACATTCAGTACTTC. Its translation is CSAPYGQGKNIQYF.

The chain is built from TRBV5-5 and TRBJ2-7, with D maybe TRBD1 (6 bases). The CDR3 has 16 amino acids. The V end lost 1 base, the J end lost 0 bases, and 14 bases lay between the germline ends. The germline CDR1 and CDR2 sequences are SGHKS and YYEKEE (reference sequence). CDR3 loop: CASSLSTRGYSYEQYF. The CDR3 coding sequence is TGTGCCAGCAGCTTGTCCACCAGGGGCTACTCCTACGAGCAGTACTTC.

The rearrangement uses TRBV6-2 or TRBV6-3 and TRBJ2-7; D is ambiguous. With 2 bases removed from V and 0 bases from J, the gap between germline ends came to 14 bases. Germline V CDR1 and CDR2: MNHEY, SVGEGT. CDR3 length: 16 residues. The CDR3 region is CASSYNFEEVSYEQYF. For the CDR3, the DNA is TGTGCCAGCAGTTACAATTTCGAAGAGGTCTCCTACGAGCAGTACTTC.

This clonotype was counted many times. V is TRBV5-1 and J is TRBJ2-3; 12 nucleotides align to TRBD2. The length of the CDR3 is 16 residues. Germline V CDR1 and CDR2: SGHRS, YFSETQ. J was trimmed by 1 base and V by 4 bases; bases with no gene match: 4. The CDR3 DNA sequence: TGCGCCAGCAGCCGCCGGACTAGCGGGGGCACAGATACGCAGTATTTT. It translates to CASSRRTSGGTDTQYF.

The chain recombines TRBV7-8 with TRBJ2-2; D is unclear. The ends were cut back, 2 bases at V and 2 bases at J, with 9 bases in the middle. The germline V gene has CDR1 SGHVS and CDR2 FQNEAQ. The CDR3 is 15 amino acids. The chain's CDR3 is CASSLFRPNTGELFF. In DNA form, the CDR3 reads TGTGCCAGCAGCTTATTTAGGCCCAACACCGGGGAGCTGTTTTTT. The full variable domain, completed using reference TRBV7-8 and TRBJ2-2, is GAGVSQSPRYKVAKRGQDVALRCDPISGHVSLFWYQQALGQGPEFLTYFQNEAQLDKSGLPSDRFFAERPEGSVSTLKIQRTQQEDSAVYLCASSLFRPNTGELFFGEGSRLTVL.

This clonotype was detected a few times. This rearrangement joins TRBV12-3 or TRBV12-4 to TRBJ2-7, with TRBD2 matching 15 bases. The ends lost 6 bases at V and 6 bases at J; junction bases unmatched: 6. The CDR3 runs 15 residues. CDR3 protein: CASRPGGLAGGEQYF. The DNA for the CDR3 is TGTGCCAGCAGGCCCGGGGGACTAGCGGGAGGCGAGCAGTACTTC.